This T cell receptor beta chain was documented in a study of blood T cell repertoires in COVID-19. About the research overall: Some COVID-19 samples were acute and others convalescent; all came from the United States, Italy and Spain. In each case, the material was cDNA or gDNA derived from T cells, B-cell-depleted T cells, or PBMCs.

The CDR3 spans 13 residues. V lost 10 bases, J lost 6 bases, and 15 bases lay in between. Germline CDR1 reads MNHEY; CDR2 reads SVGAGI. As processed by the authors: Amplification of reference gene primers provided the estimated nucleated cell counts. This table comes from immunoSEQ multiplex PCR, and its TCRdb copy is limited to in-frame clones, with some not included. V and J calls and clone size come straight from that table; D and trimming were deduced from the DNA. The table records 200,000 to 250,000 clones, 70% to 90% of them present only once. The rearrangement links TRBV6-5 to TRBJ2-2, with a tentative D call TRBD1 (7 bases). This TCR came from a woman younger than 35 who had recovered from COVID-19. Sequencing input: peripheral blood. Here the CDR3 reads CAIQGRRAGELFF. The CDR3 DNA follows: TGTGCCATACAGGGGAGGAGGGCCGGGGAGCTGTTTTTT.